This T cell receptor beta chain was retrieved from a study of blood T cell repertoires in COVID-19 (dated by TCRdb to the early 2020s). Study-wide context: The collaborator samples originated in the United States, Italy and Spain and spanned the acute and convalescent phases of COVID-19. The material from the prospective study consisted of cDNA or gDNA derived from T cells, B-cell-depleted T cells, or PBMCs. The dataset comprised deeply sampled blood TCRbeta repertoires from subjects exposed to, actively infected with, or recovered from COVID-19. The repertoires were released in a freely available public database intended as a resource for research on the immune response to SARS-CoV-2. Samples came from the ongoing ImmuneRACE study (first 160 participants) plus 1,254 subjects from 6 global collaborators. Sample metadata almost always included a de-identified subject ID, COVID-19 status, age in years and sex. HLA class I and class II types, where available, came from metadata supplied by the sample provider rather than from assay-based typing. Results and caveats for the whole study, not just this receptor: Clinical and demographic metadata were provided uncurated, with the amount varying by source and participant.

A remark on this clone: The antigen it recognizes is unknown. Per-base qualities were not stored, and no clone one base away is much larger.

TCRbeta CDR3 regions were amplified from genomic DNA using the immunoSEQ Assay, a bias-controlled multiplex PCR. The authors' pipeline ran thus. Within the assay, amplification of reference gene primers was used to estimate how many nucleated cells each sample contained. To quantify the absolute abundance of each unique TCRbeta CDR3 rearrangement, sequence reads were collapsed and filtered. For each sample, productive Simpson clonality was calculated as the square root of Simpson's diversity index over productive rearrangements. As stored in TCRdb, this immuneACCESS dataset retains in-frame rearrangements with V and J assigned. A fraction of the clones does not appear; measured against another copy, unresolved V genes explain less than half of the discrepancy, and the remainder lacks a known reason. That table supplies the V and J calls and clone size; D and trimming were determined from the DNA. The sample data list 65,000 to 90,000 clones, and around 80% of these were observed just once. 26% of the sample comes from the top ten.

The collaborating institutions used their own protocols to collect whole blood in K2EDTA tubes. For TCRbeta analysis, collaborators shipped samples as frozen whole blood, isolated PBMCs, or DNA extracted from either of those sample types. According to the germline V gene (reference sequence), CDR1 reads MNHNY and CDR2 reads SVGAGI. The CDR3 covers 14 residues, taking in both the cysteine and the phenylalanine. Only CDR3 DNA is held: 42 bases, read in frame from base 1. The junction shows trimming of 7 bases on V and 1 base on J, and the gene matches do not reach 6 bases of it. This chain is built from TRBV6-6 and TRBJ1-1, with 7 bases in between that match TRBD1. Sequenced: peripheral blood. The receptor's source is a man aged 60-69 years with active or convalescent COVID-19. The DNA is TGTGCCAGCACCTACAGGGGCGGGAACACTGAAGCTTTCTTT. Its protein is CASTYRGGNTEAFF.